This TCR beta chain emerged from a study of blood T cell repertoires in COVID-19. The wider study: In each case, the material was cDNA or gDNA derived from T cells, B-cell-depleted T cells, or PBMCs.

As originally analysed: Estimation of nucleated cell counts relied on the amplification of reference gene primers. The protocol was immunoSEQ multiplex PCR, while the TCRdb copy is restricted to in-frame clones and leaves out a portion. That table furnishes V, J and clone size, whereas the DNA furnished D and trimming. Seen here are roughly 120,000 clones, roughly four fifths observed once, and the top ten hold about 2.7%. The length of the CDR3 is 14 residues. Trimming removed 0 bases from V and 3 bases from J, with 8 bases in between. CDR1 and CDR2 from the germline V gene are LGHDT and YNNKEL (reference sequence).

This sequence was found in a man aged 45-65 years with acute or convalescent COVID-19. The chain recombines TRBV3-1 (or the pseudogene TRBV3-2) with TRBJ1-1; a weak D match, TRBD1 (5 bases). Material for sequencing was peripheral blood. CDR3 protein: CASSQDRAYTEAFF. In DNA form, the CDR3 reads TGTGCCAGCAGCCAAGACAGGGCCTACACTGAAGCTTTCTTT.